This TCR beta chain emerged from a study of T cells in Graves' hyperthyroidism and ophthalmopathy. Findings of the study overall: Also found in blood were most expanded thyroid clonotypes above 0.001.

This clonotype has at least ten counts. What it binds is unknown. It was RNA transcripts that yielded the amplified TCR beta CDR3 regions. TCR CDR3 underwent first-round RT-PCR with the HTBI primer set. TCRdb reprocessed the multiplex PCR reads with MiXCR, giving one entry per CDR3 protein. The repertoire holds approximately 610,000 distinct CDR3 sequences, roughly 15% seen once, with approximately 4.2% in the top ten. This CDR3 region has 15 residues. Trimming stripped 3 bases from V and 6 bases from J, with 14 bases between. The sequence derives from a woman aged 40 to 50 with Graves' ophthalmopathy. Sequencing was done on a sample of blood. The rearrangement uses TRBV12-3 or TRBV12-4 and TRBJ2-2, with D maybe TRBD2 (6 bases). The CDR3 sequence is CASSFPTSFSGELFF. As DNA, the CDR3 is TGTGCCAGCAGTTTCCCTACTAGCTTCTCCGGGGAGCTGTTTTTT.